These 5 T cell receptor beta chains were sequenced from one sample in a study of blood T cell repertoires in COVID-19. The data were produced by immunoSEQ multiplex PCR, yet TCRdb's version contains in-frame clones alone and is incomplete. Seen here are 450,000 or so clones, about 87% observed once, and the top ten hold around 0.92%. Material for sequencing was peripheral blood. The source is a young man with COVID-19, enrolled during active disease.

This chain joins TRBV5-1 and TRBJ2-1, with 9 bases identical to TRBD2. The junction had 11 bases not matched to a gene; V was cut back by 1 base and J by 15 bases. This CDR3 comprises 14 residues. Per the germline V gene, CDR1 is SGHRS and CDR2 is YFSETQ. The CDR3 bases are TGCGCCAGCAGCTTGACGTCGCGGGAGGGCCATCCGTTCTTC. Its protein is CASSLTSREGHPFF. The full variable domain, its missing parts supplied by reference TRBV5-1 and TRBJ2-1, is KAGVTQTPRYLIKTRGQQVTLSCSPISGHRSVSWYQQTPGQGLQFLFEYFSETQRNKGNFPGRFSGRQFSNSRSEMNVSTLELGDSALYLCASSLTSREGHPFFGPGTRLTVL.

V usage is TRBV7-2 and J usage is TRBJ2-3; TRBD2 aligns across 10 bases. This CDR3 is built from 18 residues. Germline CDR1 is SGHTA and CDR2 is FQGNSA. Germline trimming cut 1 base from V and 2 bases from J; bases unmatched to any gene: 9. CDR3 sequence reads: CASSLVPIAGGSTDTQYF. CDR3 nucleotides: TGTGCCAGCAGCTTAGTCCCTATAGCGGGGGGTTCCACAGATACGCAGTATTTT.

The V gene is TRBV11-3, the J gene TRBJ2-7; 8 bases agree with TRBD2. The CDR3 runs 15 residues. Germline CDR1 is SGHNT and CDR2 is YENEEA. With 2 bases clipped from V and 3 bases from J, the junction kept 6 bases outside the gene matches. In DNA form, the CDR3 reads TGTGCCAGCAGCTTAATAGGACTAGCTATCTACGAGCAGTACTTC. As protein: CASSLIGLAIYEQYF.

The chain couples TRBV27 to TRBJ2-5, with a possible D match to TRBD1 (5 bases). Trimming took off 9 bases at V and 0 bases at J, with 11 bases between the two ends. CDR1 is MNHEY and CDR2 is SMNVEV in the germline V gene (reference sequence). This CDR3 contains 13 residues. The CDR3 coding sequence is TGTGCCAGTTCAGGGTATCACCAAGAGACCCAGTACTTC. Translated: CASSGYHQETQYF.

The genes are TRBV18 and TRBJ2-4; D is undetermined. The CDR3 length is 13 residues. Trimming shortened V by 3 bases and J by 4 bases, and 7 bases separated the two germline ends. Germline V gene lookup returns CDR1 KGHSH and CDR2 LQKENI. CDR3 in amino acids: CASSPEQKNIQYF. The CDR3 nucleotides are TGTGCCAGCTCACCGGAACAGAAAAACATTCAGTACTTC.